This T cell receptor (beta chain) emerged from a study of T-cell memory formation after mild COVID-19 (dated by TCRdb to the early 2020s). At the level of the whole study: TCR sequence clusters from the two donors were found to be largely donor specific. In two donors, T-cell clones that expanded and contracted after mild COVID-19 were tracked by sequencing TCRalpha and TCRbeta repertoires over time. The cohort was made up of two young adult volunteers, one female and one male, who were previously healthy. Summary of the overall study and its limitations: Some responding clones were detected in pre-infection memory, which suggested that pre-existing cross-reactive memory T cells had joined the SARS-CoV-2 response. Contracting CD4+ clones turned up mainly in the CM and EM memory subsets, whereas EMRA was where CD8+ clones were enriched. Clones that contracted from day 15 to 85 showed balanced CD4/CD8 phenotypes, whereas a second wave of clones that expanded from day 15 to 37 leaned towards CD4+. The second-wave clones that peaked on day 37 were not confirmed to be SARS-CoV-2 specific. The study included only a couple of mild cases, and larger cohorts that include severe cases with pre-infection samples were judged to be necessary.

The data were produced on an Illumina NovaSeq 6000. TCRalpha and TCRbeta cDNA libraries were constructed by 5'RACE with constant-segment primers, with sample barcodes and unique molecular identifiers being introduced. Trizol reagent was used to extract RNA from every sample. Library amplification was performed in two PCR steps, and a second sample barcode and Illumina TruSeq adapters were introduced in the second step. Sequencing of libraries was performed on an Illumina NovaSeq with 2 x 150 bp paired-end reads. In the paper's pipeline: With migec v1.2.7, reads were demultiplexed and then collapsed into UMI-guided consensus sequences. Using mixcr v2.1.11, UMI consensuses were aligned to TRA and TRB V and J templates and then assembled into clonotypes. A clonotype was counted as expanded or contracted only when both edgeR and NoisET called the clonotype significant, with the noise models trained on biological replicates. For edgeR calls, the thresholds were a false discovery rate-adjusted p below 0.01 and a log2 fold-change of 1. As an exploratory analysis of dynamics, max-normalized trajectories of the 1000 most abundant clonotypes were examined with PCA combined with hierarchical clustering. The CD4 or CD8 phenotype of responding clones was assigned using the separately sequenced CD4+ and CD8+ repertoires. TCRdb itself trimmed the public reads at Q25 with fastp, ran MiXCR and retained productive beta chains. Rows are combined by CDR3 protein, so each entry shows the most common genes and DNA. Clone size and V and J calls follow TCRdb, not the original study. For this sample the table gives some 300,000 distinct CDR3 sequences, of which 20% to 25% were detected only once. Around 23% of the sample comes from the top ten.

CDR1 and CDR2 were assigned from the germline V gene (reference sequence) as LGHDT and YNNKEL. Its CDR3 holds 19 amino acids, cysteine through phenylalanine. Solely the CDR3 DNA is kept, with 57 bases framed from the first base. Deletion took 0 bases off V and 3 bases off J, with a span of 22 bases between the germline ends. Ficoll-Paque density gradient centrifugation was the method used to isolate PBMCs. A remark on this clonotype: Its antigen is unknown. Per-base qualities were not stored, and no clone one base away is much larger.

Recombination linked TRBV3-1 to TRBJ2-3; a tentative D call is TRBD1 (5 bases match). What was sequenced was PBMCs or a T cell subset sorted from them (not recorded which). The receptor's source is a man between 18 and 29 years old who had mild COVID-19 (a few samples of this study predate the infection). The sample titles of this study are shuffled in the database, so cell type and time point are left out; the donor was told from shared clones. The DNA reads TGTGCCAGCAGCCAAGAGGGAACAGGCAAAACTAAGGGGACAGATACGCAGTATTTT. Its amino acids are CASSQEGTGKTKGTDTQYF.